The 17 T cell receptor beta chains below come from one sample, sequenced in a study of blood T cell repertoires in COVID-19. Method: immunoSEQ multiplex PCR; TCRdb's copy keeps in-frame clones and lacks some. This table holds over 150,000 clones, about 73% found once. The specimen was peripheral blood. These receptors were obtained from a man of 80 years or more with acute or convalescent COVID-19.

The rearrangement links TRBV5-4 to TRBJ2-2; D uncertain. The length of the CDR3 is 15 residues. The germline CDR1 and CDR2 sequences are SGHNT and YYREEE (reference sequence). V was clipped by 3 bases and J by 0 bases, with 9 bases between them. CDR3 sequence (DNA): TGTGCCAGCAGCTCGGGTGACGCGAACACCGGGGAGCTGTTTTTT. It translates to CASSSGDANTGELFF.

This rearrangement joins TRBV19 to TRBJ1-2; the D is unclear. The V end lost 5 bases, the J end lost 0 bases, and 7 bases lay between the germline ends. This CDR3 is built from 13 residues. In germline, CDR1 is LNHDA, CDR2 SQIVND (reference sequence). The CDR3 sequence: CASSGSTNYGYTF. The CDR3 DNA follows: TGTGCCAGTAGTGGCTCGACTAACTATGGCTACACCTTC.

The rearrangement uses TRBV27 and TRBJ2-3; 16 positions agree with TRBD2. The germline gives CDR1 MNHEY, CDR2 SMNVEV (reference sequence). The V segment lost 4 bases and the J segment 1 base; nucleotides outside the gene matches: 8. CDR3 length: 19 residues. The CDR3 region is CASSSPGLAGGYGTDTQYF. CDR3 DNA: TGTGCCAGCAGTTCTCCGGGACTAGCGGGGGGGTACGGCACAGATACGCAGTATTTT.

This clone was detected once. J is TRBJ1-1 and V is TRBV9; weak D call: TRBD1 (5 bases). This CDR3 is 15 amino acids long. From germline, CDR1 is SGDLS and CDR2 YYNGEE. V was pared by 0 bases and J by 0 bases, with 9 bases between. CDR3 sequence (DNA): TGTGCCAGCAGCGTAGGGGGGGAGCTGAACACTGAAGCTTTCTTT. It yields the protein CASSVGGELNTEAFF.

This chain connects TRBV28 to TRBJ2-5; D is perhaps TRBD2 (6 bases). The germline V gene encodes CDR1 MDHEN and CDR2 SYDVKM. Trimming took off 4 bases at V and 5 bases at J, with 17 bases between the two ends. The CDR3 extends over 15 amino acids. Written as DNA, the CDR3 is TGTGCCAGCAGTTCCCCGCGGGGCCTCCCCGAGACCCAGTACTTC. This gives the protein CASSSPRGLPETQYF.

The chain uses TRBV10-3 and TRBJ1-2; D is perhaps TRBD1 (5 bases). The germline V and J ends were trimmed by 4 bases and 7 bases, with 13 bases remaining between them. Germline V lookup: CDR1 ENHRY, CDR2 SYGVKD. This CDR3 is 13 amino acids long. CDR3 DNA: TGTGCCATCAGTGCAGACAGTACGGGTGGCTACACCTTC. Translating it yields CAISADSTGGYTF.

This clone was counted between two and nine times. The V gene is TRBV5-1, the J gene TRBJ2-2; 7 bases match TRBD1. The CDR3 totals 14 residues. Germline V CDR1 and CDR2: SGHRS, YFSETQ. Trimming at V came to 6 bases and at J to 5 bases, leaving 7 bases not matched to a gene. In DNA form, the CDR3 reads TGCGCCAGCATGGACAGGTCGGGAACCGGGGAGCTGTTTTTT. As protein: CASMDRSGTGELFF.

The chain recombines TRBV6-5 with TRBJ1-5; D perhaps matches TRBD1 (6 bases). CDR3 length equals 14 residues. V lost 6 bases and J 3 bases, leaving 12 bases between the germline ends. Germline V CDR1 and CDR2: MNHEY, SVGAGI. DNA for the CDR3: TGTGCCAGCAGCCCCACAGGGCCCAATCAGCCCCAGCATTTT. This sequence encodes CASSPTGPNQPQHF.

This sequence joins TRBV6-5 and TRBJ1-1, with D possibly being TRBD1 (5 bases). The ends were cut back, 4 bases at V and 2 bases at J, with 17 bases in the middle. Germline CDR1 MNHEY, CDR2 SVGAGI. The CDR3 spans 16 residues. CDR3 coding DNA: TGTGCCAGCAGTTCCAGGGATGGTCTCCCTAACACTGAAGCTTTCTTT. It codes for CASSSRDGLPNTEAFF.

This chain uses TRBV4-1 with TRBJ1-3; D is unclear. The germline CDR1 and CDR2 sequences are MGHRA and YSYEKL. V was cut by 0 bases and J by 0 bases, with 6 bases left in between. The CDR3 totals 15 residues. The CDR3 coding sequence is TGCGCCAGCAGCCAAGATGGCCTCTCTGGAAACACCATATATTTT. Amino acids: CASSQDGLSGNTIYF.

The CDR3 reads CASKTGTDTQYF. The CDR3 nucleotides read TGTGCCAGCAAGACAGGGACAGATACGCAGTATTTT. The chain joins TRBV6-5 to TRBJ2-3, with 7 bases matching TRBD1. CDR3 length: 12 amino acids. Unmatched junction bases numbered 1, after V lost 7 bases and J lost 3 bases. Germline-derived CDR1 and CDR2 are MNHEY and SVGAGI.

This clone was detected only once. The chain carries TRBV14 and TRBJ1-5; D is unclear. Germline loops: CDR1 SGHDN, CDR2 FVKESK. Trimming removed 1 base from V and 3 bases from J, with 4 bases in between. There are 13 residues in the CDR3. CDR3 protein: CASSQGLNQPQHF. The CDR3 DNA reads TGTGCCAGCAGCCAAGGTCTCAATCAGCCCCAGCATTTT. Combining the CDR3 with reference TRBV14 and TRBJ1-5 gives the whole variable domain EAGVTQFPSHSVIEKGQTVTLRCDPISGHDNLYWYRRVMGKEIKFLLHFVKESKQDESGMPNNRFLAERTGGTYSTLKVQPAELEDSGVYFCASSQGLNQPQHFGDGTRLSIL.

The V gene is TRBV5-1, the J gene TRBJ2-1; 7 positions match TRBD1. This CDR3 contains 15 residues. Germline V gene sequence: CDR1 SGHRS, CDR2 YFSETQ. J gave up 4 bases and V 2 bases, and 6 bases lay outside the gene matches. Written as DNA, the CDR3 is TGCGCCAGCAGCTTAACAGGGGCCACATACAATGAGCAGTTCTTC. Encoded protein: CASSLTGATYNEQFF.

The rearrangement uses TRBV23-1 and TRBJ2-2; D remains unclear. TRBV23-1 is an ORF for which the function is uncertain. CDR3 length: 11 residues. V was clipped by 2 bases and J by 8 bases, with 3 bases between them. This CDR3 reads CASSQAGELFF. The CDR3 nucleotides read TGCGCCAGCAGTCAAGCGGGGGAGCTGTTTTTT.

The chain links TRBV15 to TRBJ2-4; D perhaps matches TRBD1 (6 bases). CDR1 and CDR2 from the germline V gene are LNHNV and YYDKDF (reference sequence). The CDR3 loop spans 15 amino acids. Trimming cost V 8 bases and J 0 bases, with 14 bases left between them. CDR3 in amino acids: CATGVDRLAKNIQYF. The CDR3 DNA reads TGTGCCACCGGGGTTGACAGGCTAGCCAAAAACATTCAGTACTTC.

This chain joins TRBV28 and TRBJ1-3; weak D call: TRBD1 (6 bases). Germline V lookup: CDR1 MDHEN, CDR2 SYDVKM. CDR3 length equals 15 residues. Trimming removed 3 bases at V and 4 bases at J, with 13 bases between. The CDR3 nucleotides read TGTGCCAGCAGTTTGTACAGGGTGGCGGGAAACACCATATATTTT. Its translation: CASSLYRVAGNTIYF.

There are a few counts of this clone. This chain's CDR3 is CASSRAEGYEQYF. In nucleotides, the CDR3 is TGTGCCAGCAGCCGAGCTGAGGGATACGAGCAGTACTTC. The V call is TRBV11-3, the J call TRBJ2-7, with D perhaps TRBD2 (5 bases). V was pared by 5 bases and J by 4 bases, with 12 bases between. The CDR3 consists of 13 residues. In germline, CDR1 is SGHNT, CDR2 YENEEA.